Sequencing of this T cell receptor beta chain was carried out in a study of CD8 T cells in ankylosing spondylitis (dated 2017 in TCRdb). For context, the study as a whole: T cell receptor beta repertoires were profiled in healthy donors and ankylosing spondylitis patients so that disease-linked TCR variants could be found. The full study cohort was made up of about 24 ankylosing spondylitis patients and 108 healthy donors. Peripheral blood was sampled, and synovial fluid was additionally collected from ankylosing spondylitis patients.

The investigation overall reported the following: Blood from ankylosing spondylitis patients appeared to be characterized by a TCR beta motif composed of several highly homologous amino acid variants. Some of the motif variants had been reported before in the synovial fluid and blood of reactive arthritis patients, a finding that suggests common disease-initiation mechanisms. The disease-linked clones were reported as significantly enriched in matched synovial fluid samples from ankylosing spondylitis patients. In peripheral blood, the disease-linked clones were found at relatively low frequencies and had a CD8+ phenotype.

Data came from an Illumina HiSeq 2500. TCR beta libraries were prepared by quantitative 5'-RACE with molecular barcodes. From the authors' description of their analysis: To identify disease-linked TCR variants, a new computational method was used, one built on a probabilistic model of VDJ rearrangement. TCRdb applied fastp at Q25 and MiXCR to the public reads, then kept only in-frame beta chains. CDR3 protein sequences are deduplicated, and each keeps its most common genes and DNA. V and J calls and clone size were set by TCRdb, not the authors. This sample lists fewer than 350,000 distinct CDR3 sequences; around 10% were detected once. 8% to 9.5% of the sample comes from the top ten. This clonotype was picked up many times. Its cognate antigen has yet to be identified. Base qualities are not at hand, and no much larger clone is one base apart. The germline V gene specifies SGHRS as CDR1 and YFSETQ as CDR2. The CDR3 spans 18 residues, from the cysteine through the phenylalanine. The read is trimmed to its CDR3 DNA, 54 bases read in frame from base 1. V is pruned by 2 bases and J by 5 bases, leaving 11 bases of the junction without a gene match.

The chain uses TRBV5-1 and TRBJ2-5, with 14 central nucleotides matching TRBD2. Sequencing input: blood, either unsorted or a sorted T cell fraction (not recorded which). This TCR came from a female donor with ankylosing spondylitis or in good health (not recorded which). The CDR3: CASSLAGTSGSFRETQYF. The sequenced DNA: TGCGCCAGCAGCTTAGCCGGGACTAGCGGGAGTTTTCGGGAGACCCAGTACTTC.